Listed below are T cell receptor beta chains from one sample, sequenced in a study of cytomegalovirus exposure and HLA in healthy donors. Method: immunoSEQ multiplex PCR; TCRdb's copy keeps in-frame clones and lacks some. This table has some 200,000 clones, less than 85% appearing once. The sequencing input was PBMCs. The receptors originated from a girl aged 2-9 years in good health and CMV-seronegative. Each CDR3 is given with its conserved first and last residue. Fields, in order: D gene, J gene, V gene, CDR3 protein, CDR3 DNA. D genes are given only for firm matches.

D: NA
J: TRBJ2-5
V: TRBV29-1
CDR3: CSVEKETQYF
DNA: TGCAGCGTCGAGAAAGAGACCCAGTACTTC

D: NA
J: TRBJ2-2
V: TRBV7-9
CDR3: CASSLVSGIRNTGELFF
DNA: TGTGCCAGCAGCTTAGTGTCGGGGATCCGGAACACCGGGGAGCTGTTTTTT

D: TRBD2
J: TRBJ2-2
V: TRBV11-2
CDR3: CASSAPRGGIRELFF
DNA: TGTGCCAGCAGCGCGCCCCGCGGGGGTATCCGTGAGCTGTTTTTT

D: TRBD2
J: TRBJ2-1
V: TRBV14
CDR3: CASSQVRLAGGTNEQFF
DNA: TGTGCCAGCAGCCAAGTCCGACTAGCGGGAGGGACCAATGAGCAGTTCTTC

D: NA
J: TRBJ2-7
V: TRBV30
CDR3: CAWRRTGTKQYF
DNA: TGTGCCTGGAGGCGGACCGGGACAAAGCAGTACTTC

D: NA
J: TRBJ1-3
V: TRBV5-4
CDR3: CASSGGVSSGNTIYF
DNA: TGTGCCAGCAGCGGCGGTGTGAGCTCTGGAAACACCATATATTTT

D: NA
J: TRBJ2-3
V: TRBV10-1
CDR3: CASSAEKILEQYF
DNA: TGCGCCAGCAGTGCGGAGAAAATCCTAGAGCAGTATTTT

D: NA
J: TRBJ1-5
V: TRBV29-1
CDR3: CSVGDINQPQHF
DNA: TGCAGCGTGGGAGACATCAATCAGCCCCAGCATTTT

D: TRBD1
J: TRBJ1-2
V: TRBV6-5
CDR3: CASRSPGTGFGYTF
DNA: TGTGCCAGCAGGTCACCCGGGACAGGGTTCGGCTACACCTTC

D: TRBD2
J: TRBJ2-2
V: TRBV27
CDR3: CASSPIAGISTGELFF
DNA: TGTGCCAGCAGTCCTATAGCGGGGATATCCACCGGGGAGCTGTTTTTT

D: NA
J: TRBJ1-5
V: TRBV7-8
CDR3: CASSSGLLNQPQHF
DNA: TGTGCCAGCAGCTCAGGCTTATTAAATCAGCCCCAGCATTTT

D: TRBD1
J: TRBJ1-5
V: TRBV9
CDR3: CASSVGTGSQPQHF
DNA: TGTGCCAGCAGCGTCGGGACAGGGAGTCAGCCCCAGCATTTT

D: NA
J: TRBJ1-4
V: TRBV25-1
CDR3: CASSAHGATNEKLFF
DNA: TGTGCCAGCAGTGCCCATGGGGCCACTAATGAAAAACTGTTTTTT